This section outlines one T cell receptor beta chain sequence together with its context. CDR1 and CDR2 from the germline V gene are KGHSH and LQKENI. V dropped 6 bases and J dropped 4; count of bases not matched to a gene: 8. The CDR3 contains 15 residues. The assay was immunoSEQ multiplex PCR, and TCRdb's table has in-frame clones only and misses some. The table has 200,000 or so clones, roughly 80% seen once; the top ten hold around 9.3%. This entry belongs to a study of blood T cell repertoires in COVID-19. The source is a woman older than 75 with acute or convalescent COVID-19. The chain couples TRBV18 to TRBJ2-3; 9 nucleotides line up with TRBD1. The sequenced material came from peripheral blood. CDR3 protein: CASSLGTGPPDTQYF. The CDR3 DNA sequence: TGTGCCAGCTCCCTCGGGACAGGGCCCCCAGATACGCAGTATTTT.